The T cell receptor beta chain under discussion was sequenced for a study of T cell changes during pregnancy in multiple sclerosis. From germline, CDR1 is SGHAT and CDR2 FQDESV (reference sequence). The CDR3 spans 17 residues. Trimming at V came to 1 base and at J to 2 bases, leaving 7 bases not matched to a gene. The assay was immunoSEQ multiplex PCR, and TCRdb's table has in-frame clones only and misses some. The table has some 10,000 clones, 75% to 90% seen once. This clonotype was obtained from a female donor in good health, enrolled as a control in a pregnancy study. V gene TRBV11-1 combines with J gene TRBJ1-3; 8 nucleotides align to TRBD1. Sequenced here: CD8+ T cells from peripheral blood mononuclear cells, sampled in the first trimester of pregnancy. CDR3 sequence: CASSLVPPGGTGNTIYF. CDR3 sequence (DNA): TGTGCCAGCAGCTTAGTCCCCCCAGGGGGCACTGGAAACACCATATATTTT.